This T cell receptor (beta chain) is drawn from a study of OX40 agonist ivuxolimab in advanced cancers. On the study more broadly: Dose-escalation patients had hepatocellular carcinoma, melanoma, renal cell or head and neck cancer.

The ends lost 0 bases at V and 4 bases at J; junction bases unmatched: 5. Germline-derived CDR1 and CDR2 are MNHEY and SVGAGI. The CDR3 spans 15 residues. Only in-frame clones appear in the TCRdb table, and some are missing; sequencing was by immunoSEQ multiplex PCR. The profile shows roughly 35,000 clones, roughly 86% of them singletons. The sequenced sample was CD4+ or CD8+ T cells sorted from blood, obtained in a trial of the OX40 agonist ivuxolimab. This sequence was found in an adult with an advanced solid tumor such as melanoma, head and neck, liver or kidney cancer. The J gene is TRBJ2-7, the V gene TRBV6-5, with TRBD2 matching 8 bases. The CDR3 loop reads CASSYSRSGGYEQYF. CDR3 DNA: TGTGCCAGCAGTTACTCGAGGAGCGGGGGTTACGAGCAGTACTTC.